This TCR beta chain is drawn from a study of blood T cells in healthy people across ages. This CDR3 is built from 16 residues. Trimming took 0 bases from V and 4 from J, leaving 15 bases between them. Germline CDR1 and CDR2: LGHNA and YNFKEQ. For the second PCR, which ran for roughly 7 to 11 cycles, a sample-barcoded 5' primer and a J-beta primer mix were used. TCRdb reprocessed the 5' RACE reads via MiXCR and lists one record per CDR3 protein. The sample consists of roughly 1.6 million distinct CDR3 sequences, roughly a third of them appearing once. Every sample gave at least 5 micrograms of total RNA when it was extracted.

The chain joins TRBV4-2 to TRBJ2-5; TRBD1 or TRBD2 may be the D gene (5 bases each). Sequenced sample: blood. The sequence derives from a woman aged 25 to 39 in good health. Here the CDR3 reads CASSQDPGAYGETQYF. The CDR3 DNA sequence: TGTGCCAGCAGCCAAGATCCCGGGGCATACGGAGAGACCCAGTACTTC.